This entry lists 17 T cell receptor beta chains sequenced from one sample in a study of T-cell memory formation after mild COVID-19. Each CDR3 protein is one row after TCRdb ran MiXCR on the 5' RACE reads. The sample yields around 200,000 distinct CDR3 sequences, about 18% seen once. The sequencing sample was made of PBMCs or a T cell subset sorted from them (not recorded which). All receptors come from a man younger than 35 who had mild COVID-19 (a few samples of this study predate the infection). Cell type and time point are not known.

This chain joins TRBV7-8 and TRBJ1-2; unclear D gene. The length of the CDR3 is 13 residues. The germline CDR1 and CDR2 sequences are SGHVS and FQNEAQ. The V gene lost 3 bases and the J gene lost 2 bases, with 7 bases spanning the gap. CDR3 in amino acids: CASSFEPNYGYTF. CDR3 sequence (DNA): TGTGCCAGCAGCTTCGAACCCAACTATGGCTACACCTTC.

The chain uses TRBV5-1 and TRBJ2-3, with D uncertain. The CDR3 consists of 13 residues. With 4 bases removed from V and 2 bases from J, the gap between germline ends came to 8 bases. Germline CDR1 and CDR2: SGHRS and YFSETQ. In nucleotides, the CDR3 is TGCGCCAGCAGCGAACCCACCACAGATACGCAGTATTTT. The encoded protein is CASSEPTTDTQYF.

In its sample, this clonotype was seen a few times. The chain recombines TRBV28 with TRBJ2-3; D is ambiguous. V dropped 2 bases and J dropped 6 bases, with 12 bases sitting between them. This CDR3 contains 14 residues. CDR1 and CDR2 from the germline V gene are MDHEN and SYDVKM. DNA of the CDR3: TGTGCCAGCAGTTTACTCGGGCCGTCGGATACGCAGTATTTT. It is translated as CASSLLGPSDTQYF.

This clonotype has a handful of counts. The chain couples TRBV6-2 or TRBV6-3 to TRBJ1-5, with TRBD1 matching 8 bases. V gave up 7 bases and J gave up 5 bases; unmatched junction bases: 7. CDR1 is MNHEY and CDR2 is SVGEGT in the germline V gene. The CDR3 covers 14 residues. CDR3 DNA: TGTGCCAGCACCTGGGCAGGGGGCGATCAGCCCCAGCATTTT. This encodes CASTWAGGDQPQHF.

In its sample, this clonotype was seen many times. The rearrangement joins TRBV20-1 to TRBJ2-7; D is perhaps TRBD1 (5 bases). Deletions cut 6 bases from V and 6 bases from J, with 15 bases between. The CDR3 loop spans 12 amino acids. Germline values: CDR1 DFQATT, CDR2 SNEGSKA (reference sequence). CDR3: CSAVPHRLEQYF. In nucleotides, the CDR3 is TGCAGTGCCGTACCCCACAGGCTCGAGCAGTACTTC.

This chain links TRBV12-3 or TRBV12-4 with TRBJ2-1; 8 positions agree with TRBD2. V was clipped by 7 bases and J by 3 bases; unmatched bases: 5. The CDR3 is 14 residues long. CDR3 protein: CASNPGLGYNEQFF. CDR3 nucleotides: TGTGCCAGCAATCCGGGACTAGGCTACAATGAGCAGTTCTTC.

The chain links TRBV20-1 to TRBJ2-7; D gene unclear. This CDR3 has 15 residues. V was pared by 5 bases and J by 3 bases, with 20 bases between. Germline V gives CDR1 DFQATT, CDR2 SNEGSKA (reference sequence). DNA for the CDR3: TGCAGTGCTGAACGAATAGGGCGGCGTTACTACGAGCAGTACTTC. Translating gives CSAERIGRRYYEQYF.

This clonotype was recorded a few times. The rearrangement joins TRBV24-1 to TRBJ1-2; 9 bases agree with TRBD1. The CDR3 length is 15 residues. Looked up from germline, CDR1 is KGHDR and CDR2 is SFDVKD. The trim removed 3 bases at V and 3 bases at J, leaving 4 bases unmatched. As DNA, the CDR3 is TGTGCCACCAGTGATCCGAGGACAGGGGACTATGGCTACACCTTC. Translating it yields CATSDPRTGDYGYTF.

This clonotype was observed a few times. The V call is TRBV10-3, the J call TRBJ2-7, with D perhaps matching TRBD1 (5 bases). V dropped 10 bases and J dropped 6 bases, with 19 bases sitting between them. The CDR3 is 13 amino acids. Germline V gives CDR1 ENHRY, CDR2 SYGVKD. The CDR3 here is CATKDSQGSEQYV. CDR3 coding DNA: TGTGCCACGAAAGATTCCCAGGGTTCCGAGCAGTACGTC.

V usage is TRBV6-5 and J usage is TRBJ1-1, with a possible D match to TRBD1 (5 bases). The length of the CDR3 is 14 residues. Deletions cut 2 bases from V and 1 base from J, with 8 bases between. Looked up from germline, CDR1 is MNHEY and CDR2 is SVGAGI. The CDR3 reads CASSYRTPNTEAFF. The CDR3 bases are TGTGCCAGCAGTTACCGGACACCGAACACTGAAGCTTTCTTT.

This clonotype was picked up a small number of times. The chain is built from TRBV6-4 and TRBJ2-5; D might be TRBD2 (7 bases). V shed 2 bases and J shed 4 bases, with 14 bases lying between them. In germline, CDR1 is MRHNA, CDR2 SNTAGT. CDR3 length: 15 amino acids. CDR3 sequence (DNA): TGTGCCAGCAGTGACAACGGGGGGCCGGGAGAGACCCAGTACTTC. Encoded protein: CASSDNGGPGETQYF.

This clonotype was counted only a few times. The gene calls are TRBV7-9 and TRBJ1-3; D gene uncertain. The CDR3 covers 19 residues. The V gene's germline CDR1 is SEHNR and CDR2 FQNEAQ (reference sequence). V shed 1 base and J shed 3 bases, with 22 bases lying between them. CDR3 in amino acids: CASSLGPLWGPRGGNTIYF. The CDR3 DNA is TGTGCCAGCAGCTTAGGCCCGTTGTGGGGTCCTCGTGGTGGAAACACCATATATTTT.

The CDR3 loop is CASSRRLATSTDTQYF. Written as DNA, the CDR3 is TGTGCCAGCAGCCGCAGACTAGCAACCAGCACAGATACGCAGTATTTT. This chain connects TRBV7-9 to TRBJ2-3, with 7 positions matching TRBD2. CDR3 length equals 16 residues. Trimming took 5 bases from V and 0 from J; bases not matched to a gene: 8. Germline V gives CDR1 SEHNR, CDR2 FQNEAQ (reference sequence).

V usage is TRBV9 and J usage is TRBJ2-3, with TRBD2 identical over 10 bases. The ends lost 4 bases at V and 4 bases at J; junction bases unmatched: 6. This CDR3 region has 15 residues. CDR1 and CDR2 from the germline V gene are SGDLS and YYNGEE. Written as DNA, the CDR3 is TGTGCCAGCAGCCGGCCGGGACTAGCGCCAGATACGCAGTATTTT. The encoded protein is CASSRPGLAPDTQYF.

This clonotype turned up a few times. The rearrangement joins TRBV6-6 to TRBJ2-6; TRBD1 might be the D (6 bases). Between the trimmed V and J ends, which lost 5 bases and 1 base, there was a span of 9 bases. The CDR3 is made up of 15 amino acids. CDR1 is MNHNY, CDR2 SVGAGI, per germline (reference sequence). The CDR3 is CASSKQGSGANVLTF. CDR3 DNA sequence: TGTGCCAGCAGTAAACAGGGTTCTGGGGCCAACGTCCTGACTTTC.

This clonotype was observed a handful of times. The chain carries TRBV12-3 or TRBV12-4 and TRBJ2-2; D remains unclear. The length of the CDR3 is 14 residues. V lost 1 base to trimming and J lost 6 bases, with 9 bases between them. CDR3 coding DNA: TGTGCCAGCAGTTTAGTGGTAGGGTCCGGGGAGCTGTTTTTT. This codes for CASSLVVGSGELFF.

The chain combines TRBV5-1 with TRBJ1-1; D is perhaps TRBD1 (6 bases). The CDR3 sequence is 13 residues long. The germline V gene has CDR1 SGHRS and CDR2 YFSETQ. V was cut by 6 bases and J by 7 bases, with 16 bases left in between. CDR3: CASTPGIGGEAFF. CDR3 nucleotides: TGCGCCAGCACCCCAGGTATAGGGGGTGAAGCTTTCTTT.